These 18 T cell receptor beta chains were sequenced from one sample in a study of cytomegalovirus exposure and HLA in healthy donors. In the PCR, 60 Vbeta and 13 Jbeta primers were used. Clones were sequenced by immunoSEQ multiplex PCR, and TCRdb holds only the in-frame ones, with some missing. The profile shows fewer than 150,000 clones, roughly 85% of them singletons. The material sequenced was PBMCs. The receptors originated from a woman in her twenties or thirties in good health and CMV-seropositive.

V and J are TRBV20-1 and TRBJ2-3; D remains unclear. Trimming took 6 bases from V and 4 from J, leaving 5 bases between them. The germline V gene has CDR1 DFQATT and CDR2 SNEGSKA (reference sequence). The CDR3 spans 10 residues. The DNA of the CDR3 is TGCAGTGCGCGTGCAGATACGCAGTATTTT. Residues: CSARADTQYF.

CDR3: CASSYDIQGVGYEQYF. The CDR3 bases are TGTGCCAGCAGTTACGACATACAGGGAGTGGGTTACGAGCAGTACTTC. The chain recombines TRBV6-5 with TRBJ2-7; TRBD1 might be the D (6 bases). This CDR3 has 16 amino acids. The V end lost 2 bases, the J end lost 4 bases, and 18 bases lay between the germline ends. CDR1 and CDR2 (germline): MNHEY, SVGAGI.

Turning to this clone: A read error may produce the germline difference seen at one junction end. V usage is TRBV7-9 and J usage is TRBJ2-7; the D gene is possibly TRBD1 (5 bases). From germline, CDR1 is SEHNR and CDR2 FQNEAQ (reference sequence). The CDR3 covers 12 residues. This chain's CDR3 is CSSSLGAYEQYF. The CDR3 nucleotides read TGTTCCAGCAGCTTAGGGGCGTACGAGCAGTACTTC.

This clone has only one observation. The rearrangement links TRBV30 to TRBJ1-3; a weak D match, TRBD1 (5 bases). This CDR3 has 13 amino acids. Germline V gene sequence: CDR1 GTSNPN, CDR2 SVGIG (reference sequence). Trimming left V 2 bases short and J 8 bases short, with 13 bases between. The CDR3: CAWSRGGSDTIYF. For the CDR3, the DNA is TGTGCCTGGAGTAGGGGAGGTTCGGACACCATATATTTT. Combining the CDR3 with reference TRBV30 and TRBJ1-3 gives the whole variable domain SQTIHQWPATLVQPVGSPLSLECTVEGTSNPNLYWYRQAAGRGLQLLFYSVGIGQISSEVPQNLSASRPQDRQFILSSKKLLLSDSGFYLCAWSRGGSDTIYFGEGSWLTVV.

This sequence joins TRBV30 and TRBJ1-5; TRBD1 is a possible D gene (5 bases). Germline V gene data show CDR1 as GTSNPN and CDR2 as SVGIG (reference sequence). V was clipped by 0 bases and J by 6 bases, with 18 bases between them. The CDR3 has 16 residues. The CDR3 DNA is TGTGCCTGGAGTGTGGGGGACTATCAGGCGGTTCAGCCCCAGCATTTT. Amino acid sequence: CAWSVGDYQAVQPQHF.

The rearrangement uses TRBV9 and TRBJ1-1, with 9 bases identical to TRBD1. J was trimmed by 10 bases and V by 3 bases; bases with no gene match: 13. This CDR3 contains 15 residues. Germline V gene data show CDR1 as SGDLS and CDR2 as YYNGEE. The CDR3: CASSASPGTGLGAFF. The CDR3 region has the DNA TGTGCCAGCAGCGCTTCTCCCGGGACAGGGCTCGGAGCTTTCTTT.

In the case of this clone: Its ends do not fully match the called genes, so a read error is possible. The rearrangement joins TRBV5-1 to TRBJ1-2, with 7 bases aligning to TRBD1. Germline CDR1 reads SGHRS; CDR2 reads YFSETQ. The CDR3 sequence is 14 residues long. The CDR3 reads CASSKEGANYGYTF. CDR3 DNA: TGCGCCAGCTCAAAGGAGGGGGCCAACTATGGCTACACCTTT.

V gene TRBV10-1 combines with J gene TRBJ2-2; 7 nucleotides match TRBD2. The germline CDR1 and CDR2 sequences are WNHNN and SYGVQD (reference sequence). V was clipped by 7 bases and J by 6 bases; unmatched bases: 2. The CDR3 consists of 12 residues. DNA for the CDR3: TGCGCCAGCATGGGAGGGGCCGGGGAGCTGTTTTTT. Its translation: CASMGGAGELFF.

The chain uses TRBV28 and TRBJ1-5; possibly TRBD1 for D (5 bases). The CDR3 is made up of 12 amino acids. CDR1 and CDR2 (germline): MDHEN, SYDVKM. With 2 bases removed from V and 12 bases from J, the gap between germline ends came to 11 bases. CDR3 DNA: TGTGCCAGCAGTTTACTGACAGAGATCCAGCATTTT. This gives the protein CASSLLTEIQHF.

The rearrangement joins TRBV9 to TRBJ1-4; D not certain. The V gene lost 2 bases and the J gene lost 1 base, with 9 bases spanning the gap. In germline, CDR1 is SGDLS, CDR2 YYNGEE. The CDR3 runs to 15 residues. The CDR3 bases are TGTGCCAGCAGCGTTCGGGGTCTAACTAATGAAAAACTGTTTTTT. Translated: CASSVRGLTNEKLFF.

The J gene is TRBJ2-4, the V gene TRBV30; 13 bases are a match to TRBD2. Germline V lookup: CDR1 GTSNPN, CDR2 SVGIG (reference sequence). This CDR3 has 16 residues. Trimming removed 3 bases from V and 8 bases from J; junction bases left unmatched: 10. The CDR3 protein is CAWRGGLAGRGDIQYF. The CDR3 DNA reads TGTGCCTGGAGGGGGGGACTAGCGGGAAGGGGGGACATTCAGTACTTC.

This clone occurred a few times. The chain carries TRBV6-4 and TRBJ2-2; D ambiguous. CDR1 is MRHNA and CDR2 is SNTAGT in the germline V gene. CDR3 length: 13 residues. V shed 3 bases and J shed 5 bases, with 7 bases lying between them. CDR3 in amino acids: CASSEFSTGELFF. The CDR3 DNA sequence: TGTGCCAGCAGTGAGTTTTCGACCGGGGAGCTGTTTTTT.

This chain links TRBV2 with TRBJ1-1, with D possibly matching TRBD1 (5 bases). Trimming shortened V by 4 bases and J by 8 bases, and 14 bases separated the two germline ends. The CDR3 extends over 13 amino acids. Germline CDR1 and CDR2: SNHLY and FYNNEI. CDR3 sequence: CASSGPAGSEAFF. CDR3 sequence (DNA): TGTGCCAGCAGTGGGCCGGCAGGGTCGGAAGCTTTCTTT.

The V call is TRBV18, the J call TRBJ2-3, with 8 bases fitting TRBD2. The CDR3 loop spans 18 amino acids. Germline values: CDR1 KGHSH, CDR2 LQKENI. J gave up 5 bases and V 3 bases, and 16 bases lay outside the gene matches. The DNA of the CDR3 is TGTGCCAGCTCACCCCCGGCCGTCGCGGGAGGTGCGAAAGATACGCAGTATTTT. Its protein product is CASSPPAVAGGAKDTQYF.

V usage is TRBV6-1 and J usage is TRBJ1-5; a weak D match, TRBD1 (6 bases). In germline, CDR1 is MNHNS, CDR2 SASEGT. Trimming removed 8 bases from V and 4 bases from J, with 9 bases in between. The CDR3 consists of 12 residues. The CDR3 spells CASGQPNQPQHF. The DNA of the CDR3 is TGTGCCAGCGGACAGCCTAATCAGCCCCAGCATTTT.

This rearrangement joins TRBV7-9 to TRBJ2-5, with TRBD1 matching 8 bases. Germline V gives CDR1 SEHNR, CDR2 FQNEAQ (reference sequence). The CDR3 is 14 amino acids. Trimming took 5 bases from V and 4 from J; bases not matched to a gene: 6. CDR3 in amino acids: CASSPLQGVETQYF. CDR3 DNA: TGTGCCAGCAGCCCACTACAGGGGGTAGAGACCCAGTACTTC.

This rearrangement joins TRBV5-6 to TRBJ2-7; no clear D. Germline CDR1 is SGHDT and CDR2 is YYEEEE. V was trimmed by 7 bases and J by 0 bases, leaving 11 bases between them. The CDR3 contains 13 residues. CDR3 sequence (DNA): TGTGCCAGCGTAGACTCACGCTCCTACGAGCAGTACTTC. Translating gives CASVDSRSYEQYF. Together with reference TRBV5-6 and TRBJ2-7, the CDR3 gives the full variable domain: DAGVTQSPTHLIKTRGQQVTLRCSPKSGHDTVSWYQQALGQGPQFIFQYYEEEERQRGNFPDRFSGHQFPNYSSELNVNALLLGDSALYLCASVDSRSYEQYFGPGTRLTVT.

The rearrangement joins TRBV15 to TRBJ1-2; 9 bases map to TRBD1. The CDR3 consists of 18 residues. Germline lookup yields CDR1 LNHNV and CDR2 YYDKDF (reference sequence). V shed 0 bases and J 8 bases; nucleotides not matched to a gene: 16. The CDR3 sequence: CATSRDPGQGGFQNGYTF. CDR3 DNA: TGTGCCACCAGCAGAGATCCGGGACAGGGAGGGTTTCAGAACGGCTACACCTTC.